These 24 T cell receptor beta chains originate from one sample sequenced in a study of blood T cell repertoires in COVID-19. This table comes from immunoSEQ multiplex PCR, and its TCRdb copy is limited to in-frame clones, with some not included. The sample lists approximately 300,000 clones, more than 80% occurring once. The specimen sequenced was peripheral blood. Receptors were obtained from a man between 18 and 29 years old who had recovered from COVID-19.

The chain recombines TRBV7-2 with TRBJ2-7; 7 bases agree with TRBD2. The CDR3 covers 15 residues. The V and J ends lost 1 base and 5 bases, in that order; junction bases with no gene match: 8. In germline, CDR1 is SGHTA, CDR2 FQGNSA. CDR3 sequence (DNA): TGTGCCAGCAGCTTAGTGGGCGGGGGTAGGGACGAGCAGTACTTC. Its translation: CASSLVGGGRDEQYF. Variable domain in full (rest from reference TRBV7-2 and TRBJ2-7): GAGVSQSPSNKVTEKGKDVELRCDPISGHTALYWYRQSLGQGLEFLIYFQGNSAPDKSGLPSDRFSAERTGGSVSTLTIQRTQQEDSAVYLCASSLVGGGRDEQYFGPGTRLTVT.

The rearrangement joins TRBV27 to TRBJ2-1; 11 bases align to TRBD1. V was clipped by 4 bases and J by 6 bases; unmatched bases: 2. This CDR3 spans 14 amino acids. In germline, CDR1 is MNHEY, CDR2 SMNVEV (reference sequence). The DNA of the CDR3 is TGTGCCAGCAGTTATGGGACAGGGGGCAATGAGCAGTTCTTC. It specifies CASSYGTGGNEQFF.

CDR3 DNA sequence: TGCGCCAGCAGCTTAGGGCAGGGTTCCGGGGGCTACACCTTC. Its protein product is CASSLGQGSGGYTF. The chain joins TRBV5-1 to TRBJ1-2, with a weak D call TRBD1 (5 bases). This CDR3 spans 14 amino acids. Germline V gene sequence: CDR1 SGHRS, CDR2 YFSETQ. V was clipped by 2 bases and J by 8 bases, with 16 bases between them.

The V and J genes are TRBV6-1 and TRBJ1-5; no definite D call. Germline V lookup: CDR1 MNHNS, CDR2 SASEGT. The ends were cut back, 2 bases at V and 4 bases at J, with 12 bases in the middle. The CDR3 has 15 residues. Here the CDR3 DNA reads TGTGCCAGCAGTGAACGGGGAGTTGCAAATCAGCCCCAGCATTTT. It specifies CASSERGVANQPQHF.

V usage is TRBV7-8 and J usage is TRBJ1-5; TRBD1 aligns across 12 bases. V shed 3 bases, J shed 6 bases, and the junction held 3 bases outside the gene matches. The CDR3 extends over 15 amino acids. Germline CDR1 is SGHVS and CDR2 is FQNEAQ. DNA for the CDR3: TGTGCCAGCAGCTTTGGGACAGGGGGCACTCAGCCCCAGCATTTT. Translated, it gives CASSFGTGGTQPQHF.

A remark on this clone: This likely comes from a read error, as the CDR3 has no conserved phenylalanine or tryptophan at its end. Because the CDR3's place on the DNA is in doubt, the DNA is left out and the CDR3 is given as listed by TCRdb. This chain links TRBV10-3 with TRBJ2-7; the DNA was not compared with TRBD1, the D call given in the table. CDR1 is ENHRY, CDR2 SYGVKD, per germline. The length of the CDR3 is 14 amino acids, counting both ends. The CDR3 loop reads CAISDLFGDSNVSL.

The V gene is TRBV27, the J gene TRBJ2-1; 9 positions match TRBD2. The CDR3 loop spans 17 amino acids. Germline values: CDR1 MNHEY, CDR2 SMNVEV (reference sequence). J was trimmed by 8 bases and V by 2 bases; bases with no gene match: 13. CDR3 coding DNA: TGTGCCAGCAGTTTAAAGTGGCGGGAGGGCCCTCTGGATGAGCAGTTCTTC. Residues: CASSLKWREGPLDEQFF.

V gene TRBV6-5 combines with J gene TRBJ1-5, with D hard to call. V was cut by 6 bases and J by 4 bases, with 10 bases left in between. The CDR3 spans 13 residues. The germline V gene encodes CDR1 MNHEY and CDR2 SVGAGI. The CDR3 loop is CASSLGRNQPQHF. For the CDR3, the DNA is TGTGCCAGCAGCTTGGGGAGGAATCAGCCCCAGCATTTT.

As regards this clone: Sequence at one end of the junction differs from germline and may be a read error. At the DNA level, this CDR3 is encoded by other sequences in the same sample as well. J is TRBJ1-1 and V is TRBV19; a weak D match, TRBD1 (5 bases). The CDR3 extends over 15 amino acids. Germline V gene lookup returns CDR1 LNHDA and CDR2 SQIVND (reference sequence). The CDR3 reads CASSRPGLRNTEAFF. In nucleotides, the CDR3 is TGTGCTAGTAGTAGACCGGGACTGAGGAACACTGAAGCTTTCTTT.

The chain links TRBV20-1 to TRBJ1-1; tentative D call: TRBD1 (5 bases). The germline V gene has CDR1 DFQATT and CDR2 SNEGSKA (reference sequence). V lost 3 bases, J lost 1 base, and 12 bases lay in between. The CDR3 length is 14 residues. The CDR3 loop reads CSASGAGSNTEAFF. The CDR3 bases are TGCAGTGCTAGTGGGGCAGGGTCGAACACTGAAGCTTTCTTT.

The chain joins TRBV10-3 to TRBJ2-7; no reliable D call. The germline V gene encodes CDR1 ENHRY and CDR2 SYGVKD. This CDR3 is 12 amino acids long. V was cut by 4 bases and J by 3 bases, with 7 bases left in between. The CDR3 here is CAISAQSYEQYF. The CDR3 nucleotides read TGTGCCATCAGTGCACAGAGCTACGAGCAGTACTTC.

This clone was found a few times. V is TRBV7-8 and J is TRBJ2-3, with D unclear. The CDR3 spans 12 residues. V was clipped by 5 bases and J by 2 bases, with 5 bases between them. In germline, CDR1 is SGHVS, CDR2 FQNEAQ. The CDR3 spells CASSPFTDTQYF. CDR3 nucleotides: TGTGCCAGCAGCCCCTTCACAGATACGCAGTATTTT.

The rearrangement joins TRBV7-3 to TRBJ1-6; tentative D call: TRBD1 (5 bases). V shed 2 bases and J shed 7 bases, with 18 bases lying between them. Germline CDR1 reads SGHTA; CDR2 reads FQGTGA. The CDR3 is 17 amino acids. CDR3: CASSLYGGIGANSPLHF. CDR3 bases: TGTGCCAGCAGCTTATACGGCGGGATAGGGGCAAATTCACCCCTCCACTTT.

The CDR3 sequence is CASSRSGVEKLFF. The CDR3 bases are TGCGCCAGCAGCAGGTCAGGGGTTGAAAAACTGTTTTTT. The rearrangement joins TRBV5-1 to TRBJ1-4; TRBD1 is a possible D gene (6 bases). The germline V gene encodes CDR1 SGHRS and CDR2 YFSETQ. The CDR3 is made up of 13 amino acids. Trimming removed 4 bases from V and 7 bases from J, with 11 bases in between. The full variable domain, completed using reference TRBV5-1 and TRBJ1-4, is KAGVTQTPRYLIKTRGQQVTLSCSPISGHRSVSWYQQTPGQGLQFLFEYFSETQRNKGNFPGRFSGRQFSNSRSEMNVSTLELGDSALYLCASSRSGVEKLFFGSGTQLSVL.

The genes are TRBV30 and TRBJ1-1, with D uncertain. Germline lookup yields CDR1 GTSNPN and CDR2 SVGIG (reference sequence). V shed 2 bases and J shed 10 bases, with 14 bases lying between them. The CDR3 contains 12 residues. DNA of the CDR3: TGTGCCTGGAGTTCGGAGGGCTTAGCAGCTTTCTTT. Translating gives CAWSSEGLAAFF. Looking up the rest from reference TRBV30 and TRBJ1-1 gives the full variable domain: SQTIHQWPATLVQPVGSPLSLECTVEGTSNPNLYWYRQAAGRGLQLLFYSVGIGQISSEVPQNLSASRPQDRQFILSSKKLLLSDSGFYLCAWSSEGLAAFFGQGTRLTVV.

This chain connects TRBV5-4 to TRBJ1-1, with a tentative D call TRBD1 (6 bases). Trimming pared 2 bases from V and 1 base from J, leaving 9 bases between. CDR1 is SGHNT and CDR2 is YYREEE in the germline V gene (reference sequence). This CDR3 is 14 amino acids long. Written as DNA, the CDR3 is TGTGCCAGCAGCTTAGGGGGTGGGAACACTGAAGCTTTCTTT. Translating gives CASSLGGGNTEAFF.

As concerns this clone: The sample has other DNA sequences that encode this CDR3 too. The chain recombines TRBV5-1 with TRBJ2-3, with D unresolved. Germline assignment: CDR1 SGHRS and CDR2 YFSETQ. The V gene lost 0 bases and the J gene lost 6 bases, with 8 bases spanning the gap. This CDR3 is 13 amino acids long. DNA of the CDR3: TGCGCCAGCAGCTTGGTGGTTGCGGATACGCAGTATTTT. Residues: CASSLVVADTQYF.

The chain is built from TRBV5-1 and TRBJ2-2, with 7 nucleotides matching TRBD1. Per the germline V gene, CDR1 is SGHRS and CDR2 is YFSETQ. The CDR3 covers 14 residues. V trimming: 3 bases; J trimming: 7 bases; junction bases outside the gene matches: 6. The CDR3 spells CASSWGTADGELFF. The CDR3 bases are TGCGCCAGCAGCTGGGGGACAGCCGACGGGGAGCTGTTTTTT.

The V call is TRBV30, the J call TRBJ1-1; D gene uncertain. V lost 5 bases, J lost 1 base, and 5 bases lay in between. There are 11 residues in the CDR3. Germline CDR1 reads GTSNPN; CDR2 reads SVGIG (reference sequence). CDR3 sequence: CAWLRNTEAFF. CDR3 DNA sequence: TGTGCCTGGTTGCGGAACACTGAAGCTTTCTTT. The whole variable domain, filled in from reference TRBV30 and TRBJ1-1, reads SQTIHQWPATLVQPVGSPLSLECTVEGTSNPNLYWYRQAAGRGLQLLFYSVGIGQISSEVPQNLSASRPQDRQFILSSKKLLLSDSGFYLCAWLRNTEAFFGQGTRLTVV.

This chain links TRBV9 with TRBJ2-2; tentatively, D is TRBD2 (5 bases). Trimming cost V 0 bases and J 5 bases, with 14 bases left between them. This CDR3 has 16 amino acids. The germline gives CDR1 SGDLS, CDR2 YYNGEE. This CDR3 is CASSVVRDVGTGELFF. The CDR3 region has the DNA TGTGCCAGCAGCGTAGTACGGGATGTCGGTACCGGGGAGCTGTTTTTT.

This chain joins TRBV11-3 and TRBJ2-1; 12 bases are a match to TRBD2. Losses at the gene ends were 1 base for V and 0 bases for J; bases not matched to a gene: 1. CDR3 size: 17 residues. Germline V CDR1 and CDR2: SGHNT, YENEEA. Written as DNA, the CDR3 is TGTGCCAGCAGCTTAGGGACTAGCGGGAACTCCTACAATGAGCAGTTCTTC. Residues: CASSLGTSGNSYNEQFF.

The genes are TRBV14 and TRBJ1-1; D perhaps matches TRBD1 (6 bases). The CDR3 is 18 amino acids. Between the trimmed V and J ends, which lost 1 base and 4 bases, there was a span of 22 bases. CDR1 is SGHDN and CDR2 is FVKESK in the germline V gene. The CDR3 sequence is CASSQGFFSEGGGTEAFF. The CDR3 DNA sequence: TGTGCCAGCAGCCAAGGATTTTTCAGTGAGGGGGGGGGCACTGAAGCTTTCTTT.

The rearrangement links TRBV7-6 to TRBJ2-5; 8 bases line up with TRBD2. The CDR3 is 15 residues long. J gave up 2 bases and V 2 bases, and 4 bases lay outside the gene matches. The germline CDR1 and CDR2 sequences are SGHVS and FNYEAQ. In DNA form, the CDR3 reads TGTGCCAGCAGCTTAAATGGCGGGGGGCAAGAGACCCAGTACTTC. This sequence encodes CASSLNGGGQETQYF.

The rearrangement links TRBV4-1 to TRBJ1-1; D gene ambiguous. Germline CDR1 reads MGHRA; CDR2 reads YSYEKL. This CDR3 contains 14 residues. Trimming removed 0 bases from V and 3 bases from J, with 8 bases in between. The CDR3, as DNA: TGCGCCAGCAGCCAAGATGACGGGGACACTGAAGCTTTCTTT. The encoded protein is CASSQDDGDTEAFF.